These 24 T cell receptor beta chains were all obtained from the same sample, sequenced in a study of memory CD4+ T cells and cytomegalovirus serostatus. The repertoire was sequenced with immunoSEQ multiplex PCR; TCRdb's copy has only in-frame clones and lacks some. The sample includes 45,000 to 55,000 clones, just under 80% of them seen just once. The sort gate was single viable CD3+CD4+CD8-CD45RO+ cells for memory CD4+ T cells. Source material: memory CD4+ T cells from blood. The receptors were sampled from an adult in good health and CMV-seronegative.

The chain couples TRBV29-1 to TRBJ2-3; tentatively, D is TRBD1 (6 bases). This CDR3 has 15 residues. V lost 5 bases to trimming and J lost 2 bases, with 17 bases between them. The germline V gene has CDR1 SQVTM and CDR2 ANQGSEA. CDR3: CSVTFSQGNTDTQYF. The CDR3, as DNA: TGCAGCGTTACGTTTTCTCAGGGGAACACAGATACGCAGTATTTT.

The V call is TRBV28, the J call TRBJ2-5, with D hard to call. Per the germline V gene, CDR1 is MDHEN and CDR2 is SYDVKM. The V and J ends lost 1 base and 5 bases respectively, with 8 bases between them. CDR3 size: 13 residues. The CDR3 spells CASSLSPFETQYF. The CDR3 DNA reads TGTGCCAGCAGTTTATCCCCTTTTGAGACCCAGTACTTC.

The rearrangement uses TRBV19 and TRBJ1-1; no firm D call. The germline V and J ends were trimmed by 6 bases and 0 bases, with 5 bases remaining between them. CDR3 size: 12 residues. CDR1 and CDR2 (germline): LNHDA, SQIVND (reference sequence). This CDR3 is CASREVNTEAFF. CDR3 DNA: TGTGCCAGTAGGGAAGTGAACACTGAAGCTTTCTTT. The full variable domain, in which reference TRBV19 and TRBJ1-1 provide the parts outside the CDR3, is DGGITQSPKYLFRKEGQNVTLSCEQNLNHDAMYWYRQDPGQGLRLIYYSQIVNDFQKGDIAEGYSVSREKKESFPLTVTSAQKNPTAFYLCASREVNTEAFFGQGTRLTVV.

J is TRBJ2-7 and V is TRBV5-1; D assignment may be TRBD1 or TRBD2 (5 bases each). Germline CDR1 is SGHRS and CDR2 is YFSETQ. CDR3 length: 14 amino acids. The germline V and J ends were trimmed by 0 bases and 6 bases, with 13 bases remaining between them. As DNA, the CDR3 is TGCGCCAGCAGCTTGGCCAGGGTAGGAGGCGAGCAGTACTTC. It translates to CASSLARVGGEQYF. Based on the CDR3 plus reference TRBV5-1 and TRBJ2-7, the full variable domain is KAGVTQTPRYLIKTRGQQVTLSCSPISGHRSVSWYQQTPGQGLQFLFEYFSETQRNKGNFPGRFSGRQFSNSRSEMNVSTLELGDSALYLCASSLARVGGEQYFGPGTRLTVT.

The CDR3 sequence: CSARDRLKEGTGELFF. The DNA of the CDR3 is TGCAGCGCCCGGGACAGACTAAAGGAGGGGACCGGGGAGCTGTTTTTT. The rearrangement joins TRBV29-1 to TRBJ2-2; D is perhaps TRBD1 (7 bases). This CDR3 has 16 residues. V lost 7 bases, J lost 5 bases, and 23 bases lay in between. Germline values: CDR1 SQVTM, CDR2 ANQGSEA.

This clone showed up just once. The CDR3 protein is CASGPTSFSTDTQYF. In nucleotides, the CDR3 is TGTGCCAGCGGACCGACTAGCTTTAGCACAGATACGCAGTATTTT. The chain combines TRBV9 with TRBJ2-3, with TRBD2 matching 7 bases. The CDR3 is 15 amino acids. Per germline, CDR1 SGDLS and CDR2 YYNGEE. After removal of 7 bases from V and 0 bases from J, the junction contained 8 bases not matched to a gene.

V and J are TRBV10-3 and TRBJ2-5; D possibly corresponds to TRBD1 (7 bases). The CDR3 length is 13 residues. The V gene's germline CDR1 is ENHRY and CDR2 SYGVKD. Trimming removed 4 bases at V and 3 bases at J, with 9 bases between. The CDR3, as DNA: TGTGCCATCAGTGGCGGGACAGAAGAGACCCAGTACTTC. Protein: CAISGGTEETQYF.

The rearrangement links TRBV6-5 to TRBJ2-7; D could derive from TRBD1 or TRBD2 (5 bases each). The CDR3 totals 13 residues. Germline-derived CDR1 and CDR2 are MNHEY and SVGAGI. Trimming left V 5 bases short and J 4 bases short, with 12 bases between. Written as DNA, the CDR3 is TGTGCCAGCAGTGTGGGACCGCAGTACGAGCAGTACTTC. The encoded protein is CASSVGPQYEQYF.

Here the CDR3 reads CASSIIGEIGNQPQHF. The CDR3 coding sequence is TGTGCCAGTAGTATAATTGGGGAAATTGGCAATCAGCCCCAGCATTTT. The genes are TRBV19 and TRBJ1-5; D not resolved. The length of the CDR3 is 16 residues. Germline V gene data show CDR1 as LNHDA and CDR2 as SQIVND (reference sequence). V was pared by 2 bases and J by 2 bases, with 13 bases between.

The chain has TRBV6-5 and TRBJ1-2, with 7 bases fitting TRBD1. The CDR3 loop spans 13 amino acids. Germline values: CDR1 MNHEY, CDR2 SVGAGI. V trimming: 8 bases; J trimming: 4 bases; junction bases outside the gene matches: 7. The CDR3 DNA follows: TGTGCCAGCCTACAGGGGATTGGCTATGGCTACACCTTC. This encodes CASLQGIGYGYTF.

CDR3 coding DNA: TGTGCCGGGCGGAATAGCAATCAGCCCCAGCATTTT. Protein sequence: CAGRNSNQPQHF. The chain uses TRBV6-6 and TRBJ1-5; D call uncertain. The V end lost 11 bases, the J end lost 0 bases, and 8 bases lay between the germline ends. CDR3 length equals 12 residues. The germline V gene encodes CDR1 MNHNY and CDR2 SVGAGI (reference sequence).

The J gene is TRBJ2-7, the V gene TRBV5-5; TRBD2 matches 12 bases. V lost 4 bases, J lost 3 bases, and 8 bases stayed unmatched. Looked up from germline, CDR1 is SGHKS and CDR2 is YYEKEE (reference sequence). The CDR3 consists of 16 residues. CDR3 protein: CASSIGLAGLIYEQYF. CDR3 in DNA: TGTGCCAGCAGCATCGGACTAGCGGGGTTGATCTACGAGCAGTACTTC.

V usage is TRBV7-6 and J usage is TRBJ1-5; 9 bases map to TRBD1. Trimming took 2 bases from V and 6 from J; bases not matched to a gene: 14. Per germline, CDR1 SGHVS and CDR2 FNYEAQ. This CDR3 contains 18 residues. The CDR3 nucleotides are TGTGCCAGCAGCTTAACTTTGCCGGGACAGGGTTCTTTTCAGCCCCAGCATTTT. Its translation: CASSLTLPGQGSFQPQHF. The variable domain in full, with the rest retrieved from reference TRBV7-6 and TRBJ1-5, is GAGVSQSPRYKVTKRGQDVALRCDPISGHVSLYWYRQALGQGPEFLTYFNYEAQQDKSGLPNDRFSAERPEGSISTLTIQRTEQRDSAMYRCASSLTLPGQGSFQPQHFGDGTRLSIL.

The chain couples TRBV11-2 to TRBJ1-3, with D possibly TRBD1 on 5 matching bases. The germline CDR1 and CDR2 sequences are SGHAT and FQNNGV. The V and J ends lost 2 bases and 4 bases respectively, with 9 bases between them. This CDR3 comprises 14 residues. The CDR3: CASSLPGAGNTIYF. CDR3 in DNA: TGTGCCAGCAGCTTACCCGGGGCGGGAAACACCATATATTTT. Using reference TRBV11-2 and TRBJ1-3 for the parts outside the CDR3, the full variable domain is EAGVAQSPRYKIIEKRQSVAFWCNPISGHATLYWYQQILGQGPKLLIQFQNNGVVDDSQLPKDRFSAERLKGVDSTLKIQPAKLEDSAVYLCASSLPGAGNTIYFGEGSWLTVV.

V gene TRBV6-1 combines with J gene TRBJ2-7; 9 bases fit TRBD1. In germline, CDR1 is MNHNS, CDR2 SASEGT. The CDR3 runs 15 residues. Trimming took 0 bases from V and 4 from J; bases not matched to a gene: 4. CDR3 amino acids: CASSEAGQGRYEQYF. The CDR3 region has the DNA TGTGCCAGCAGTGAAGCAGGACAGGGGAGGTACGAGCAGTACTTC.

The rearrangement joins TRBV29-1 to TRBJ1-1; a weak D match, TRBD1 (5 bases). Germline loops: CDR1 SQVTM, CDR2 ANQGSEA. The CDR3 is 11 amino acids. With 6 bases removed from V and 5 bases from J, the gap between germline ends came to 10 bases. CDR3 DNA sequence: TGCAGCGTCGACCGGGGGACTGAAGCTTTCTTT. This translates into CSVDRGTEAFF.

The chain uses TRBV2 and TRBJ2-5; D possibly corresponds to TRBD2 (6 bases). The ends were cut back, 4 bases at V and 4 bases at J, with 13 bases in the middle. The CDR3 length is 14 residues. CDR1 is SNHLY, CDR2 FYNNEI, per germline. The CDR3 DNA follows: TGTGCCAGCAGTGTACCGACTAGACGAGAGACCCAGTACTTC. Translating gives CASSVPTRRETQYF. Full variable domain (missing parts from reference TRBV2 and TRBJ2-5): EPEVTQTPSHQVTQMGQEVILRCVPISNHLYFYWYRQILGQKVEFLVSFYNNEISEKSEIFDDQFSVERPDGSNFTLKIRSTKLEDSAMYFCASSVPTRRETQYFGPGTRLLVL.

This chain links TRBV29-1 with TRBJ2-3; 9 positions match TRBD2. Germline V gene data show CDR1 as SQVTM and CDR2 as ANQGSEA. J gave up 7 bases and V 4 bases, and 9 bases lay outside the gene matches. The CDR3 consists of 14 residues. The chain's CDR3 is CSVGDSGSQYTQYF. As DNA, the CDR3 is TGCAGCGTTGGGGATAGCGGGAGCCAATATACGCAGTATTTT.

V gene TRBV7-6 combines with J gene TRBJ2-7; possibly TRBD1 or TRBD2 for D (5 bases each). There are 14 residues in the CDR3. V was shortened by 1 base and J by 6 bases, with 13 bases between the two germline ends. The germline gives CDR1 SGHVS, CDR2 FNYEAQ. The DNA of the CDR3 is TGTGCCAGCAGCTTAGTGGGGGAGTGGAGCGAGCAGTACTTC. Residues: CASSLVGEWSEQYF.

The rearrangement uses TRBV19 and TRBJ2-2; tentative D call: TRBD2 (6 bases). The CDR3 extends over 14 amino acids. Trimming stripped 4 bases from V and 4 bases from J, with 10 bases between. The germline V gene has CDR1 LNHDA and CDR2 SQIVND (reference sequence). The CDR3 DNA reads TGTGCCAGTAGTAACAGGAGGGGCACCGGGGAGCTGTTTTTT. The encoded protein is CASSNRRGTGELFF.

The V gene is TRBV14, the J gene TRBJ2-2; the D gene is possibly TRBD1 (5 bases). In germline, CDR1 is SGHDN, CDR2 FVKESK. The CDR3 has 12 amino acids. V was pared by 4 bases and J by 9 bases, with 9 bases between. CDR3 amino acids: CASSPDRRELFF. The CDR3 DNA reads as TGTGCCAGCAGCCCAGACAGACGGGAGCTGTTTTTT.

The rearrangement links TRBV2 to TRBJ2-1; TRBD2 aligns across 8 bases. V trimming: 8 bases; J trimming: 2 bases; junction bases outside the gene matches: 5. This CDR3 has 14 residues. Germline CDR1 is SNHLY and CDR2 is FYNNEI. The CDR3 DNA reads TGTGCCAGCTCGACTAGCGTAACCTACAATGAGCAGTTCTTC. This gives the protein CASSTSVTYNEQFF.

The J gene is TRBJ1-2, the V gene TRBV28; maybe TRBD1 (6 bases). Germline CDR1 is MDHEN and CDR2 is SYDVKM. Trimming removed 5 bases from V and 8 bases from J, with 15 bases in between. The CDR3 totals 13 residues. CDR3 DNA: TGTGCCAGCAGTCCCGGACAGAGATGGGGCTACACCTTC. It encodes CASSPGQRWGYTF.

This clone was picked up a small number of times. The chain has TRBV18 and TRBJ2-1; the D gene is possibly TRBD2 (6 bases). Trimming removed 2 bases at V and 5 bases at J, with 7 bases between. Germline loops: CDR1 KGHSH, CDR2 LQKENI. The CDR3 runs 13 residues. DNA of the CDR3: TGTGCCAGCTCACCAGGAGGGAACAATGAGCAGTTCTTC. This codes for CASSPGGNNEQFF.